Shown below are 26 T cell receptor beta chains from a single sample sequenced in a study of PD-L1 blockade in urothelial cancer. Clones were read by immunoSEQ multiplex PCR, and TCRdb kept only the in-frame ones, dropping some. The table records tens of thousands of clones, around nine tenths of them present only once. Time point meaning: peripheral blood 6 weeks after treatment start. This specimen was PBMCs, taken around atezolizumab (anti-PD-L1) treatment. The receptors here all came from a man aged 60 to 75 with urothelial cancer.

Here the CDR3 reads CASSWSLAGNEQFF. Written as DNA, the CDR3 is TGCGCCAGCAGCTGGTCTTTAGCTGGCAATGAGCAGTTCTTC. V is TRBV5-1 and J is TRBJ2-1; D is undetermined. The V gene's germline CDR1 is SGHRS and CDR2 YFSETQ. The CDR3 extends over 14 amino acids. The V end was cut by 3 bases, the J end by 6 bases, with 13 bases between.

V gene TRBV6-4 combines with J gene TRBJ2-1, with D perhaps TRBD2 (5 bases). Trimming removed 0 bases from V and 3 bases from J, with 9 bases in between. This CDR3 has 15 residues. Germline-derived CDR1 and CDR2 are MRHNA and SNTAGT. CDR3 region: CASSDSWGDYNEQFF. CDR3 bases: TGTGCCAGCAGTGACTCCTGGGGAGACTACAATGAGCAGTTCTTC.

The chain joins TRBV7-2 to TRBJ1-6; 9 bases fit TRBD1. With 5 bases clipped from V and 8 bases from J, the junction kept 10 bases outside the gene matches. Germline V gene lookup returns CDR1 SGHTA and CDR2 FQGNSA. The length of the CDR3 is 16 residues. This chain's CDR3 is CASSRRTGAVYSPLHF. CDR3 nucleotides: TGTGCCAGCAGCCGCCGGACAGGGGCGGTTTATTCACCCCTCCACTTT.

The chain couples TRBV18 to TRBJ2-7; 12 nucleotides agree with TRBD2. The germline V gene encodes CDR1 KGHSH and CDR2 LQKENI. Unmatched junction bases numbered 16, after V lost 5 bases and J lost 5 bases. The CDR3 is made up of 18 amino acids. The CDR3 DNA follows: TGTGCCAGCTCAAATGGGCTAGCGGGAGGGCCGGCCTTTAACGAGCAGTACTTC. Residues: CASSNGLAGGPAFNEQYF.

The chain is built from TRBV9 and TRBJ1-6, with 7 bases lining up with TRBD1. This CDR3 region has 16 residues. Germline assignment: CDR1 SGDLS and CDR2 YYNGEE. Trimming removed 5 bases from V and 0 bases from J; junction bases left unmatched: 5. CDR3 DNA: TGTGCCAGCAGTGAGACAGGGATCTCCTATAATTCACCCCTCCACTTT. Its translation: CASSETGISYNSPLHF.

This clone was counted only a few times. The V and J genes are TRBV7-2 and TRBJ2-2; TRBD2 aligns across 8 bases. The germline CDR1 and CDR2 sequences are SGHTA and FQGNSA. The length of the CDR3 is 15 residues. The V gene end was trimmed by 10 bases and the J gene end by 8 bases; junction bases not matched to a gene: 15. For the CDR3, the DNA is TGTGCCAACACGCCGGGACTAGTAAAAAGTGGGGAGCTGTTTTTT. This codes for CANTPGLVKSGELFF.

CDR3 residues: CASSIKEGYGGLTDTQYF. The CDR3, as DNA: TGTGCCAGTAGTATAAAAGAGGGGTACGGGGGGCTGACAGATACGCAGTATTTT. V usage is TRBV19 and J usage is TRBJ2-3, with TRBD2 as a possible D gene (7 bases). CDR3 size: 18 residues. V was clipped by 2 bases and J by 3 bases, with 21 bases between them. CDR1 and CDR2 from the germline V gene are LNHDA and SQIVND (reference sequence). The full variable domain, its missing parts supplied by reference TRBV19 and TRBJ2-3, is DGGITQSPKYLFRKEGQNVTLSCEQNLNHDAMYWYRQDPGQGLRLIYYSQIVNDFQKGDIAEGYSVSREKKESFPLTVTSAQKNPTAFYLCASSIKEGYGGLTDTQYFGPGTRLTVL.

CDR3 coding DNA: TGCGCCAGCAGCGAGTACCCGGGACAGAGGAACTATGGCTACACCTTC. Translating it yields CASSEYPGQRNYGYTF. This rearrangement joins TRBV5-1 to TRBJ1-2, with TRBD1 matching over 7 bases. The V segment lost 4 bases and the J segment 2 bases; nucleotides outside the gene matches: 11. Germline lookup yields CDR1 SGHRS and CDR2 YFSETQ. CDR3 length: 16 amino acids.

V and J are TRBV29-1 and TRBJ2-7; the D gene is possibly TRBD1 (5 bases). Germline V gene data show CDR1 as SQVTM and CDR2 as ANQGSEA. V lost 4 bases and J lost 1, with 5 bases in between. The CDR3 totals 11 residues. In nucleotides, the CDR3 is TGCAGCGTTGGACAGTCCTACGAGCAGTACTTC. Translated: CSVGQSYEQYF.

The chain recombines TRBV10-1 with TRBJ2-7, with 11 bases fitting TRBD2. The CDR3 is made up of 14 amino acids. J lost 6 bases, V lost 2 bases, and 3 bases had no gene match. Germline V lookup: CDR1 WNHNN, CDR2 SYGVQD (reference sequence). CDR3 DNA: TGCGCCAGCAGTGAGACTAGCGGGAGAACCGAGCAGTACTTC. This encodes CASSETSGRTEQYF.

This clone was seen more than once but under ten times. The rearrangement uses TRBV12-5 and TRBJ2-1, with D possibly matching TRBD2 (5 bases). The length of the CDR3 is 13 residues. Trimming pared 8 bases from V and 6 bases from J, leaving 14 bases between. Germline V CDR1 and CDR2: LGHNT, FRNRAP. The DNA for the CDR3 is TGTGCTAGTTTGGGGAGAAATGCCAATGAGCAGTTCTTC. It specifies CASLGRNANEQFF.

V is TRBV5-1 and J is TRBJ2-1; 10 bases agree with TRBD2. This CDR3 has 15 amino acids. Per germline, CDR1 SGHRS and CDR2 YFSETQ. With V trimmed by 0 bases and J by 9 bases, 6 bases remained unmatched. The CDR3 bases are TGCGCCAGCAGCTTGGAAGCGGGAGGGTGGGCTGAGCAGTTCTTC. This translates into CASSLEAGGWAEQFF.

The chain uses TRBV19 and TRBJ1-5; 8 bases line up with TRBD1. Germline V gives CDR1 LNHDA, CDR2 SQIVND (reference sequence). V lost 4 bases, J lost 3 bases, and 11 bases stayed unmatched. CDR3 size: 17 residues. CDR3 sequence (DNA): TGTGCCAGTAGTAGGCTAACTCCGGGACAGGTCAATCAGCCCCAGCATTTT. Amino acid sequence: CASSRLTPGQVNQPQHF.

The V and J genes are TRBV5-8 and TRBJ2-3, with D tentatively TRBD2 (6 bases). The germline CDR1 and CDR2 sequences are SGHTS and YDEGEE. V dropped 4 bases and J dropped 5 bases, with 23 bases sitting between them. The CDR3 extends over 17 amino acids. The CDR3 protein is CASSTGTYGEVLDTQYF. DNA for the CDR3: TGTGCCAGCAGCACCGGGACTTACGGCGAGGTTTTAGATACGCAGTATTTT. The variable domain in full, completed from reference TRBV5-8 and TRBJ2-3, reads EAGVTQSPTHLIKTRGQQATLRCSPISGHTSVYWYQQALGLGLQFLLWYDEGEERNRGNFPPRFSGRQFPNYSSELNVNALELEDSALYLCASSTGTYGEVLDTQYFGPGTRLTVL.

The chain has TRBV27 and TRBJ2-3; D is ambiguous. The V gene lost 2 bases and the J gene lost 5 bases, with 8 bases spanning the gap. CDR1 MNHEY and CDR2 SMNVEV come from the germline V gene (reference sequence). There are 13 residues in the CDR3. The CDR3 region has the DNA TGTGCCAGCAGTTTAGCGTCTTTAGATACGCAGTATTTT. It yields the protein CASSLASLDTQYF.

The J gene is TRBJ2-7, the V gene TRBV5-6; 8 nucleotides match TRBD1. Germline CDR1 reads SGHDT; CDR2 reads YYEEEE. The CDR3 sequence is 14 residues long. V shed 4 bases and J 2 bases; nucleotides not matched to a gene: 5. CDR3 loop: CASSAGTGAYEQYF. The CDR3 region has the DNA TGTGCCAGCAGCGCCGGGACAGGAGCCTACGAGCAGTACTTC.

The genes are TRBV25-1 and TRBJ1-2; 8 nucleotides line up with TRBD1. V was clipped by 8 bases and J by 2 bases; unmatched bases: 4. The CDR3 contains 13 residues. Germline V gene sequence: CDR1 MGHDK, CDR2 SYGVNS. CDR3 protein: CASEQGENYGYTF. In DNA, the CDR3 is TGTGCCAGCGAACAGGGGGAGAACTATGGCTACACCTTC.

In nucleotides, the CDR3 is TGTGCCAGCAGTTACTCGACACAGGTTACCTACGAGCAGTACTTC. Its protein product is CASSYSTQVTYEQYF. The rearrangement joins TRBV6-5 to TRBJ2-7, with D possibly being TRBD1 (5 bases). Germline-derived CDR1 and CDR2 are MNHEY and SVGAGI. The CDR3 runs 15 residues. The germline V and J ends were trimmed by 0 bases and 2 bases, with 11 bases remaining between them.

This chain connects TRBV5-1 to TRBJ2-7; a weak D match, TRBD2 (7 bases). The V and J ends lost 0 bases and 2 bases respectively, with 12 bases between them. Germline values: CDR1 SGHRS, CDR2 YFSETQ. CDR3 length equals 15 residues. The CDR3 sequence is CASSLERGGPYEQYF. For the CDR3, the DNA is TGCGCCAGCAGCTTGGAAAGGGGGGGGCCCTACGAGCAGTACTTC.

J is TRBJ2-1 and V is TRBV4-2; TRBD1 matches at 10 bases. There are 16 residues in the CDR3. Trimming took 3 bases from V and 2 from J; bases not matched to a gene: 4. Germline values: CDR1 LGHNA, CDR2 YNFKEQ. The CDR3: CASSHSGQGAYNEQFF. Written as DNA, the CDR3 is TGTGCCAGCAGCCACTCCGGACAGGGGGCCTACAATGAGCAGTTCTTC.

The chain has TRBV11-1 and TRBJ2-1; TRBD1 aligns across 7 bases. Germline V gene data show CDR1 as SGHAT and CDR2 as FQDESV (reference sequence). The CDR3 has 16 amino acids. V was pared by 0 bases and J by 6 bases, with 8 bases of the junction left unmatched. The CDR3 coding sequence is TGTGCCAGCAGCTTAGCTTCGGGACAGAGGCCCAATGAGCAGTTCTTC. Translated, it gives CASSLASGQRPNEQFF.

The V call is TRBV5-6, the J call TRBJ1-6; D is possibly TRBD1 (6 bases). Trimming shortened V by 4 bases and J by 10 bases, and 18 bases separated the two germline ends. From germline, CDR1 is SGHDT and CDR2 YYEEEE. The CDR3 is 15 amino acids. CDR3 sequence reads: CASSPQGLLGSPLHF. CDR3 sequence (DNA): TGTGCCAGCAGCCCACAGGGTCTTCTGGGCTCACCCCTCCACTTT.

In this sample, this clone turned up once. The CDR3 protein is CSVDLFGGRSDYGYTF. The CDR3 DNA is TGCAGCGTCGACCTGTTTGGAGGGCGTTCGGACTATGGCTACACCTTC. The chain employs TRBV29-1 and TRBJ1-2, with D uncertain. This CDR3 is built from 16 residues. V was shortened by 6 bases and J by 3 bases, with 23 bases between the two germline ends. CDR1 and CDR2 (germline): SQVTM, ANQGSEA.

The V call is TRBV28, the J call TRBJ2-3; possible D gene TRBD2, 6 bases. Trimming took off 6 bases at V and 1 base at J, with 14 bases between the two ends. Germline CDR1 MDHEN, CDR2 SYDVKM. The length of the CDR3 is 15 residues. The DNA for the CDR3 is TGTGCCAGCAGGGAACTAGCTCTCGGCACAGATACGCAGTATTTT. Its protein is CASRELALGTDTQYF.

The genes are TRBV28 and TRBJ2-5; D perhaps matches TRBD1 (6 bases). CDR1 is MDHEN, CDR2 SYDVKM, per germline. The germline V and J ends were trimmed by 5 bases and 8 bases, with 21 bases remaining between them. This CDR3 spans 15 amino acids. This chain's CDR3 is CASSLETGRWGTQYF. The CDR3 DNA reads TGTGCCAGCAGTCTAGAGACAGGTCGATGGGGAACCCAGTACTTC.

Worth noting for this clone: Other nucleotide sequences in the sample specify the same CDR3. The rearrangement uses TRBV10-2 and TRBJ2-1, with a possible D match to TRBD1 (6 bases). Trimming cost V 4 bases and J 9 bases, with 7 bases left between them. CDR3 size: 11 residues. Germline V gene data show CDR1 as WSHSY and CDR2 as SAAADI. This CDR3 is CASSVGAEQFF. DNA of the CDR3: TGCGCCAGCAGTGTGGGGGCTGAGCAGTTCTTC.